The next 10 T cell receptor beta chains were all read from a single sample in a study of shared clonotypes between healthy human individuals. Data came from immunoSEQ multiplex PCR; TCRdb stores just in-frame clones and leaves some out. This table has just over 2,000,000 clones, over 85% appearing once. Material for sequencing was naive CD4+ T cells sorted from blood. Subset: CD45RA+ positively selected. The receptors stem from a man aged 18 to 29 in good health.

This chain connects TRBV5-1 to TRBJ2-1, with 10 positions matching TRBD2. The CDR3 has 16 residues. Per the germline V gene, CDR1 is SGHRS and CDR2 is YFSETQ. The V gene end was trimmed by 4 bases and the J gene end by 8 bases; junction bases not matched to a gene: 12. CDR3: CASSLRASGSGDEQFF. As DNA, the CDR3 is TGCGCCAGCAGCCTCCGGGCTAGCGGGAGCGGCGATGAGCAGTTCTTC.

J is TRBJ2-7 and V is TRBV2; D is ambiguous. This CDR3 is 13 amino acids long. V dropped 6 bases and J dropped 3 bases, with 12 bases sitting between them. CDR1 is SNHLY, CDR2 FYNNEI, per germline. Here the CDR3 reads CASRPDVSYEQYF. Here the CDR3 DNA reads TGTGCCAGCAGGCCGGATGTAAGCTACGAGCAGTACTTC.

V gene TRBV5-1 combines with J gene TRBJ1-6; TRBD1 is a possible D gene (5 bases). The CDR3 has 15 residues. Germline V CDR1 and CDR2: SGHRS, YFSETQ. The V end was cut by 0 bases, the J end by 9 bases, with 13 bases between. CDR3 amino acids: CASSLAGGESSPLHF. Here the CDR3 DNA reads TGCGCCAGCAGCTTGGCCGGAGGGGAGAGTTCACCCCTCCACTTT. Using reference TRBV5-1 and TRBJ1-6 for the parts outside the CDR3, the full variable domain is KAGVTQTPRYLIKTRGQQVTLSCSPISGHRSVSWYQQTPGQGLQFLFEYFSETQRNKGNFPGRFSGRQFSNSRSEMNVSTLELGDSALYLCASSLAGGESSPLHFGNGTRLTVT.

V and J are TRBV25-1 and TRBJ1-4, with 7 positions matching TRBD1. Germline values: CDR1 MGHDK, CDR2 SYGVNS. V trimming: 7 bases; J trimming: 12 bases; junction bases outside the gene matches: 17. This CDR3 is built from 15 residues. CDR3 loop: CASKPQGVGFLELFF. CDR3 bases: TGTGCCAGCAAACCCCAGGGGGTGGGCTTCTTAGAACTGTTTTTT. Together with reference TRBV25-1 and TRBJ1-4, the CDR3 gives the full variable domain: EADIYQTPRYLVIGTGKKITLECSQTMGHDKMYWYQQDPGMELHLIHYSYGVNSTEKGDLSSESTVSRIRTEHFPLTLESARPSHTSQYLCASKPQGVGFLELFFGSGTQLSVL.

Concerning this clone: Other DNA variants within this sample encode the same CDR3. The gene calls are TRBV30 and TRBJ1-3, with D unclear. This CDR3 spans 13 amino acids. V was pared by 2 bases and J by 1 base, with 6 bases between. Germline V gene data show CDR1 as GTSNPN and CDR2 as SVGIG (reference sequence). Here the CDR3 reads CAWSSGSGNTIYF. The CDR3 nucleotides read TGTGCCTGGAGTTCGGGGTCTGGAAACACCATATATTTT.

The chain links TRBV29-1 to TRBJ2-7; weak D call: TRBD2 (6 bases). From germline, CDR1 is SQVTM and CDR2 ANQGSEA. The CDR3 is made up of 14 amino acids. The V end was cut by 5 bases, the J end by 5 bases, with 19 bases between. CDR3 nucleotides: TGCAGCGTTACGGGGAGGCTAGGCGTGGACGAGCAGTACTTC. Translation: CSVTGRLGVDEQYF.

The V call is TRBV18, the J call TRBJ1-2; D perhaps matches TRBD1 (5 bases). Trimming cost V 1 base and J 4 bases, with 10 bases left between them. The CDR3 has 14 amino acids. Germline V gene sequence: CDR1 KGHSH, CDR2 LQKENI. As DNA, the CDR3 is TGTGCCAGCTCACCACAACAGGACGCCTATGGCTACACCTTC. It encodes CASSPQQDAYGYTF.

The V call is TRBV7-9, the J call TRBJ1-6, with TRBD1 as a possible D gene (5 bases). V dropped 0 bases and J dropped 5 bases, with 11 bases sitting between them. This CDR3 contains 16 residues. Germline V lookup: CDR1 SEHNR, CDR2 FQNEAQ (reference sequence). CDR3: CASSLAVRGNNSPLHF. The CDR3 DNA follows: TGTGCCAGCAGCTTAGCGGTGCGGGGGAATAATTCACCCCTCCACTTT.

The table lists this clone with a few counts. This chain connects TRBV7-9 to TRBJ1-1, with D maybe TRBD1 (5 bases). Germline values: CDR1 SEHNR, CDR2 FQNEAQ (reference sequence). V gave up 4 bases and J gave up 0 bases, with 9 bases separating them. The CDR3 contains 14 residues. CDR3 loop: CASSSGHLNTEAFF. The DNA of the CDR3 is TGTGCCAGCAGCTCCGGACACTTGAACACTGAAGCTTTCTTT.

The V and J genes are TRBV11-2 and TRBJ2-1; tentatively, D is TRBD2 (6 bases). The CDR3 contains 15 residues. V was shortened by 5 bases and J by 3 bases, with 14 bases between the two germline ends. Germline V lookup: CDR1 SGHAT, CDR2 FQNNGV. CDR3: CASSPNRGNYNEQFF. The CDR3 bases are TGTGCCAGCAGCCCAAACCGGGGGAACTACAATGAGCAGTTCTTC.